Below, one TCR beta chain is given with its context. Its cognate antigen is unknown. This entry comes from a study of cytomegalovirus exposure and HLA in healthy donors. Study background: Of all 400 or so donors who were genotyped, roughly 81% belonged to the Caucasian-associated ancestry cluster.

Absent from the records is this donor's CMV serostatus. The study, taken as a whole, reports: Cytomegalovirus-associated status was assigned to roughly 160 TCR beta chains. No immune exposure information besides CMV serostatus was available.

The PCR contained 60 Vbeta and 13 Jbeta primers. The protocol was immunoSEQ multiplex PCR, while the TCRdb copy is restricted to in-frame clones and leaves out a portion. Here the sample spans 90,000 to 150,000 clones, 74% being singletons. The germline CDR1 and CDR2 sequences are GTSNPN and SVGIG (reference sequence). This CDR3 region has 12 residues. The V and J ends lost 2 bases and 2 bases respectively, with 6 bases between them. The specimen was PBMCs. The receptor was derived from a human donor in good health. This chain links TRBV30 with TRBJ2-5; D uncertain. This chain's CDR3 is CAWSLSQETQYF. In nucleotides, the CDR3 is TGTGCCTGGAGTCTATCTCAAGAGACCCAGTACTTC.